The present entry profiles one TCR beta chain with its context. These data are taken from a study of cytomegalovirus exposure and HLA in healthy donors. The study ran its PCR with 60 Vbeta and 13 Jbeta primers. The assay was immunoSEQ multiplex PCR, and TCRdb's table has in-frame clones only and misses some. The data contain more than 90,000 clones, 78% of them singletons. The origin of this receptor is a woman aged 55-70 years in good health and CMV-seronegative. The specimen sequenced was PBMCs.

This CDR3 is CASSPDIGELFF. The CDR3 bases are TGTGCCAGCAGCCCGGACATCGGGGAGCTGTTTTTT. The chain combines TRBV7-2 with TRBJ2-2; TRBD1 is a possible D gene (5 bases). V was pared by 5 bases and J by 7 bases, with 8 bases between. The CDR3 covers 12 residues. Per germline, CDR1 SGHTA and CDR2 FQGNSA.